The 11 T cell receptor beta chains below were found in one sample sequenced in a study of cytomegalovirus exposure and HLA in healthy donors. Both 60 Vbeta primers and 13 Jbeta primers went into the PCR. Method: immunoSEQ multiplex PCR; TCRdb's copy keeps in-frame clones and lacks some. This table holds approximately 170,000 clones, 79% found once. The sequenced material came from PBMCs. The receptor set was obtained from a woman aged 50 to 65 in good health and CMV-seronegative.

The J gene is TRBJ1-4, the V gene TRBV7-6, with D perhaps TRBD1 (5 bases). Germline V gene sequence: CDR1 SGHVS, CDR2 FNYEAQ. V lost 5 bases and J lost 4, with 17 bases in between. The length of the CDR3 is 16 residues. The CDR3 nucleotides read TGTGCCAGCAGCATCAGCAGGGAGGCTTTTAATGAAAAACTGTTTTTT. The encoded protein is CASSISREAFNEKLFF.

This clone was found once. The V and J genes are TRBV5-1 and TRBJ1-1; TRBD1 is a possible D gene (5 bases). Trimming removed 4 bases at V and 3 bases at J, with 13 bases between. The germline CDR1 and CDR2 sequences are SGHRS and YFSETQ. The CDR3 is 14 residues long. CDR3 protein: CASSPFREDTEAFF. DNA of the CDR3: TGCGCCAGCAGCCCGTTCAGGGAGGACACTGAAGCTTTCTTT.

The chain recombines TRBV19 with TRBJ1-3, with D possibly TRBD1 on 5 matching bases. Deletions cut 3 bases from V and 4 bases from J, with 13 bases between. Germline V gene lookup returns CDR1 LNHDA and CDR2 SQIVND (reference sequence). The CDR3 loop spans 15 amino acids. This CDR3 reads CASSIPLGHGNTIYF. The CDR3 coding sequence is TGTGCCAGTAGTATTCCGCTGGGGCACGGAAACACCATATATTTT. The full variable domain, in which reference TRBV19 and TRBJ1-3 provide the parts outside the CDR3, is DGGITQSPKYLFRKEGQNVTLSCEQNLNHDAMYWYRQDPGQGLRLIYYSQIVNDFQKGDIAEGYSVSREKKESFPLTVTSAQKNPTAFYLCASSIPLGHGNTIYFGEGSWLTVV.

This chain links TRBV25-1 with TRBJ1-3; D unclear. Trimming shortened V by 1 base and J by 0 bases, and 4 bases separated the two germline ends. Germline assignment: CDR1 MGHDK and CDR2 SYGVNS. The CDR3 totals 14 residues. CDR3 residues: CASSESSSGNTIYF. The CDR3 nucleotides read TGTGCCAGCAGTGAATCGTCCTCTGGAAACACCATATATTTT. The full variable domain, in which reference TRBV25-1 and TRBJ1-3 provide the parts outside the CDR3, is EADIYQTPRYLVIGTGKKITLECSQTMGHDKMYWYQQDPGMELHLIHYSYGVNSTEKGDLSSESTVSRIRTEHFPLTLESARPSHTSQYLCASSESSSGNTIYFGEGSWLTVV.

Note on this clone: One end of the junction varies from germline; a read error may be responsible. The chain uses TRBV7-9 and TRBJ2-1, with 13 positions matching TRBD2. The CDR3 totals 17 residues. Germline V gene lookup returns CDR1 SEHNR and CDR2 FQNEAQ (reference sequence). CDR3 DNA: TGTTCCAGCAGACGATGGACTAGCGGGAGTTCCTACAATGAGCAGTTCTTC. It yields the protein CSSRRWTSGSSYNEQFF.

The chain employs TRBV25-1 and TRBJ2-2; TRBD2 matches 10 bases. This CDR3 is built from 17 residues. CDR1 and CDR2 (germline): MGHDK, SYGVNS. The V segment lost 2 bases and the J segment 7 bases; nucleotides outside the gene matches: 10. CDR3 in amino acids: CASSEVSGGPNNGELFF. CDR3 bases: TGTGCCAGCAGTGAAGTTAGCGGGGGGCCTAATAACGGGGAGCTGTTTTTT.

The chain employs TRBV5-1 and TRBJ2-5, with D possibly matching TRBD2 (5 bases). The DNA end favors TRBJ2-7, so the J call may be wrong. The CDR3 runs 16 residues. The germline V gene encodes CDR1 SGHRS and CDR2 YFSETQ. CDR3 DNA sequence: TGCGCCAGCAGCTTGGCGTGGACTCCGAGGCCCTACGAGCAGTACTTC. Translated: CASSLAWTPRPYEQYF.

J is TRBJ2-1 and V is TRBV7-9; 7 nucleotides align to TRBD1. This CDR3 has 14 residues. In germline, CDR1 is SEHNR, CDR2 FQNEAQ (reference sequence). V lost 0 bases to trimming and J lost 7 bases; unmatched junction nucleotides: 3. CDR3 protein: CASSLAQGENEQFF. CDR3 bases: TGTGCCAGCAGCTTAGCCCAGGGGGAGAATGAGCAGTTCTTC.

CDR3 loop: CASSLVLSTGRSTEAFF. CDR3 DNA: TGTGCCAGCAGCTTAGTCCTTTCTACGGGGAGGAGCACTGAAGCTTTCTTT. The chain combines TRBV7-8 with TRBJ1-1; D ambiguous. The V gene's germline CDR1 is SGHVS and CDR2 FQNEAQ. The CDR3 length is 17 residues. The V end was cut by 1 base, the J end by 4 bases, with 19 bases between.

The chain recombines TRBV27 with TRBJ2-1; 10 bases align to TRBD1. Looked up from germline, CDR1 is MNHEY and CDR2 is SMNVEV (reference sequence). CDR3 length: 14 amino acids. With V trimmed by 8 bases and J by 9 bases, 10 bases remained unmatched. DNA for the CDR3: TGTGCCAGCCGACAGGGGGCGCTTGGGCTTGAGCAGTTCTTC. As protein: CASRQGALGLEQFF.

This clone was observed a few times. The V gene is TRBV28, the J gene TRBJ1-2; the match to TRBD1 covers 7 bases. Germline CDR1 reads MDHEN; CDR2 reads SYDVKM. V was clipped by 6 bases and J by 4 bases; unmatched bases: 8. This CDR3 spans 14 amino acids. The CDR3 DNA reads as TGTGCCAGCAGGCCAGGGACAGCCTCCTATGGCTACACCTTC. Protein sequence: CASRPGTASYGYTF.